This T cell receptor (beta chain) was identified during a study of human T cells and chemical hapten exposure. Study-wide results and limits: Versus controls, significantly more large CDR3 similarity clusters arose from expanded TCRs.

For this clonotype: The antigen is undetermined.

V was cut by 0 bases and J by 7 bases, with 14 bases left in between. The germline gives CDR1 MNHEY, CDR2 SMNVEV (reference sequence). CDR3 size: 15 residues. TCRdb reanalysed the RACE reads using MiXCR and keeps one entry per CDR3 protein. The sample records about 120,000 distinct CDR3 sequences, around 11% being singletons. Time point denoted: patch test 3, about 24 weeks after DPC sensitization. Indicated treatment: therapeutic diphenylcyclopropenone sensitization with weekly scalp DPC. This chain joins TRBV27 and TRBJ2-3; possibly TRBD1 for D (6 bases). Sample: whole blood, taken in connection with sensitization to the hapten diphenylcyclopropenone (DPC). The receptor's source is a woman aged 45-65 years with alopecia areata. Some clones in this sample may be carry-over from other donors' samples. For the CDR3, the DNA is TGTGCCAGCAGTTTATCGACAGGCCTGGGAAATACGCAGTATTTT. Protein sequence: CASSLSTGLGNTQYF.